This T cell receptor (beta chain) stems from a study of T-cell memory formation after mild COVID-19. V gave up 6 bases and J gave up 5 bases; unmatched junction bases: 7. Looked up from germline, CDR1 is ENHRY and CDR2 is SYGVKD. The CDR3 has 15 residues. TCRdb redid the calling of the 5' RACE reads with MiXCR, one entry per CDR3 protein. Here the sample spans about 500,000 distinct CDR3 sequences, around 20% being singletons. The specimen sequenced was PBMCs or a T cell subset sorted from them (not recorded which). The V gene is TRBV10-3, the J gene TRBJ2-1, with TRBD2 matching over 10 bases. This clonotype was obtained from an adult woman who had mild COVID-19 (a few samples of this study predate the infection). Cell type and time point are not known. For the CDR3, the DNA is TGTGCCATCAGCCAAAGCGGGAGGGGAAACAATGAGCAGTTCTTC. It specifies CAISQSGRGNNEQFF.